The 6 T cell receptor beta chains below come from one sample, sequenced in a study of HIV-infected patients and healthy controls. cDNA was made from approximately 0.55 ug RNA using alpha and beta constant primers. Each of the alpha and beta chains got its own library through chain-specific third strand synthesis with indices. Each CDR3 protein is one row after TCRdb ran MiXCR on the 5' RACE reads. The sample has some 20,000 distinct CDR3 sequences; approximately 9.5% are singletons. All unsorted peripheral T cells were captured because whole blood was used without fractionation. The specimen sequenced was blood. The origin of the receptors is an adult in good health.

This clonotype was seen repeatedly, ten times or more. The chain combines TRBV7-8 with TRBJ2-7; TRBD2 aligns across 9 bases. CDR3 length: 15 amino acids. In germline, CDR1 is SGHVS, CDR2 FQNEAQ. The ends lost 5 bases at V and 2 bases at J; junction bases unmatched: 7. The CDR3: CASSPRASGTYEQYF. The CDR3 bases are TGTGCCAGCAGCCCGAGGGCTAGCGGGACCTACGAGCAGTACTTC.

This clonotype was counted ten times or more. This chain uses TRBV5-4 with TRBJ2-4; D may be TRBD2 (6 bases). Germline V gene data show CDR1 as SGHNT and CDR2 as YYREEE (reference sequence). Between the trimmed V and J ends, which lost 4 bases and 0 bases, there was a span of 14 bases. This CDR3 is built from 16 residues. The CDR3 loop reads CASSPGGDVAKNIQYF. The CDR3 nucleotides are TGTGCCAGCAGCCCTGGAGGGGACGTAGCCAAAAACATTCAGTACTTC. Complete variable domain (other parts from reference TRBV5-4 and TRBJ2-4): ETGVTQSPTHLIKTRGQQVTLRCSSQSGHNTVSWYQQALGQGPQFIFQYYREEENGRGNFPPRFSGLQFPNYSSELNVNALELDDSALYLCASSPGGDVAKNIQYFGAGTRLSVL.

This clonotype was picked up many times. The CDR3 spells CASSSRLDTQYF. CDR3 bases: TGTGCCAGCAGTTCAAGACTGGATACGCAGTATTTT. The chain uses TRBV12-3 or TRBV12-4 and TRBJ2-3; D remains unclear. CDR3 length equals 12 residues. V lost 4 bases and J lost 6, with 8 bases in between.

This clonotype was recorded a few times. The chain uses TRBV5-6 and TRBJ2-3; D is tentatively TRBD1 or TRBD2 (6 bases each). The germline V gene encodes CDR1 SGHDT and CDR2 YYEEEE. V was trimmed by 2 bases and J by 2 bases, leaving 12 bases between them. CDR3 length equals 15 residues. CDR3 nucleotide sequence: TGTGCCAGCAGCTTTAACAGGGACTCCACAGATACGCAGTATTTT. Amino acid sequence: CASSFNRDSTDTQYF.

This clonotype is medium-sized in the sample. The V gene is TRBV6-2 or TRBV6-3, the J gene TRBJ2-5; 7 bases align to TRBD2. Germline V gene data show CDR1 as MNHEY and CDR2 as SVGEGT. The CDR3 totals 13 residues. The J segment lost 5 bases and the V segment lost 6 bases, leaving 6 bases of the junction unmatched. The CDR3 spells CASRSGRFETQYF. In DNA, the CDR3 is TGTGCCAGCAGGTCCGGGAGGTTTGAGACCCAGTACTTC.

A few counts support this clonotype. V gene TRBV29-1 combines with J gene TRBJ2-2; no clear D. This CDR3 spans 14 amino acids. Germline CDR1 is SQVTM and CDR2 is ANQGSEA. With 7 bases removed from V and 1 base from J, the gap between germline ends came to 13 bases. The CDR3 here is CSACKTQNTGELFF. As DNA, the CDR3 is TGCAGCGCCTGCAAAACACAGAACACCGGGGAGCTGTTTTTT.